The 17 T cell receptor beta chains in this list originate from one sample, sequenced in a study of post-analysis software for immune sequencing data. Whole-study results and caveats: Included in a set of roughly five TRBV segments more frequent in patients than controls were TRBV5-6, TRBV5-1 and TRBV20-1.

cDNA libraries of TCR beta carried unique molecular identifiers. Via MiXCR, TCRdb re-called the PCR reads, giving one row per CDR3 protein. The sample gives approximately 690,000 distinct CDR3 sequences, about 60% of which show up once; roughly 10% is in the top ten. For these TCRs, the target antigens are not known. Sequenced: blood. Receptors were obtained from a girl between 2 and 10 years old with multiple sclerosis.

V is TRBV15 and J is TRBJ1-5; D gene unclear. Germline CDR1 reads LNHNV; CDR2 reads YYDKDF (reference sequence). The V end lost 0 bases, the J end lost 4 bases, and 4 bases lay between the germline ends. This CDR3 is 13 amino acids long. The CDR3 coding sequence is TGTGCCACCAGCAGAGATCCGAATCAGCCCCAGCATTTT. Its translation: CATSRDPNQPQHF.

This clonotype was seen more than once but under ten times. The V call is TRBV20-1, the J call TRBJ1-6, with a possible D match to TRBD1 (5 bases). The germline CDR1 and CDR2 sequences are DFQATT and SNEGSKA (reference sequence). The CDR3 is 15 amino acids. Trimming pared 2 bases from V and 8 bases from J, leaving 16 bases between. The CDR3 protein is CSARSLGDGYSPLHF. CDR3 in DNA: TGCAGTGCTAGATCCCTGGGGGATGGGTATTCACCCCTCCACTTT.

This clonotype was seen a single time. The V and J genes are TRBV5-1 and TRBJ2-5; a weak D match, TRBD1 (6 bases). V was cut by 5 bases and J by 3 bases, with 17 bases left in between. The CDR3 extends over 15 amino acids. Germline CDR1 reads SGHRS; CDR2 reads YFSETQ. CDR3 region: CASSQQPDREETQYF. The CDR3 nucleotides are TGCGCCAGCAGTCAACAACCGGACAGAGAAGAGACCCAGTACTTC. The complete variable domain, with remaining parts taken from reference TRBV5-1 and TRBJ2-5, reads KAGVTQTPRYLIKTRGQQVTLSCSPISGHRSVSWYQQTPGQGLQFLFEYFSETQRNKGNFPGRFSGRQFSNSRSEMNVSTLELGDSALYLCASSQQPDREETQYFGPGTRLLVL.

The J gene is TRBJ2-1, the V gene TRBV7-9, with a possible D match to TRBD2 (7 bases). The germline V and J ends were trimmed by 3 bases and 5 bases, with 17 bases remaining between them. There are 16 residues in the CDR3. Germline loops: CDR1 SEHNR, CDR2 FQNEAQ (reference sequence). The CDR3 region is CASSFQGGVSNNEQFF. Here the CDR3 DNA reads TGTGCCAGCAGCTTTCAAGGGGGGGTGTCCAACAATGAGCAGTTCTTC.

This CDR3 is CATRTGEGEKLFF. CDR3 coding DNA: TGTGCCACCAGGACAGGGGAAGGAGAAAAACTGTTTTTT. The rearrangement joins TRBV10-3 to TRBJ1-4; TRBD1 matches 9 bases. The V gene's germline CDR1 is ENHRY and CDR2 SYGVKD. The CDR3 sequence is 13 residues long. Losses at the gene ends were 10 bases for V and 8 bases for J; bases not matched to a gene: 8.

V and J are TRBV3-1 and TRBJ2-3; D is ambiguous. The CDR3 length is 15 residues. V was pared by 0 bases and J by 0 bases, with 7 bases between. Germline CDR1 and CDR2: LGHDT and YNNKEL (reference sequence). CDR3 nucleotides: TGTGCCAGCAGCCAAGAGCCCAAAAGCACAGATACGCAGTATTTT. Translation: CASSQEPKSTDTQYF.

The chain has TRBV29-1 and TRBJ2-1; 14 nucleotides line up with TRBD2. V dropped 7 bases and J dropped 6; count of bases not matched to a gene: 5. CDR1 is SQVTM and CDR2 is ANQGSEA in the germline V gene. The CDR3 is 14 residues long. The CDR3 loop is CSALTSGGANEQFF. The CDR3 DNA sequence: TGCAGCGCCTTGACTAGCGGGGGGGCCAATGAGCAGTTCTTC.

This clonotype showed up just once. Mismatch with germline at one junction end may stem from a read error. The gene calls are TRBV7-2 and TRBJ1-2; 7 bases are shared with TRBD1. This CDR3 comprises 13 residues. Germline assignment: CDR1 SGHTA and CDR2 FQGNSA. The CDR3 region has the DNA TGTGCCGGCAGCTCAGGGGGGGGCTATGGCTACACCTTC. The encoded protein is CAGSSGGGYGYTF.

There are a few counts of this clonotype. This chain uses TRBV7-6 with TRBJ2-3; D unclear. CDR1 is SGHVS and CDR2 is FNYEAQ in the germline V gene. The V end lost 1 base, the J end lost 1 base, and 6 bases lay between the germline ends. The CDR3 sequence is 14 residues long. The CDR3 is CASSLVPRTDTQYF. In DNA, the CDR3 is TGTGCCAGCAGCTTAGTGCCTCGCACAGATACGCAGTATTTT.

V is TRBV4-1 and J is TRBJ2-7; D is ambiguous. Trimming shortened V by 2 bases and J by 0 bases, and 8 bases separated the two germline ends. The CDR3 consists of 14 residues. Germline V lookup: CDR1 MGHRA, CDR2 YSYEKL. The CDR3 bases are TGCGCCAGCAGCCAAACAGAGAGCTCCTACGAGCAGTACTTC. This codes for CASSQTESSYEQYF.

The chain joins TRBV9 to TRBJ1-2, with D tentatively TRBD1 (6 bases). This CDR3 has 13 residues. From germline, CDR1 is SGDLS and CDR2 YYNGEE. V was trimmed by 8 bases and J by 4 bases, leaving 15 bases between them. This CDR3 is CARRPGTLYGYTF. DNA for the CDR3: TGTGCCAGGAGGCCCGGGACACTCTATGGCTACACCTTC.

This chain connects TRBV20-1 to TRBJ2-5, with 9 bases fitting TRBD1. Per germline, CDR1 DFQATT and CDR2 SNEGSKA (reference sequence). Germline trimming cut 4 bases from V and 2 bases from J; bases unmatched to any gene: 11. The CDR3 totals 16 residues. The CDR3 DNA reads TGCAGTGCTATAAAAAGGGACAGGGCGTATCAAGAGACCCAGTACTTC. This encodes CSAIKRDRAYQETQYF.

The CDR3 loop is CSARDVSGRADEQFF. CDR3 DNA sequence: TGCAGTGCTAGAGACGTTAGCGGGAGGGCCGACGAGCAGTTCTTC. The chain recombines TRBV20-1 with TRBJ2-1, with 11 bases aligning to TRBD2. Trimming cost V 0 bases and J 10 bases; bases outside gene matches: 8. There are 15 residues in the CDR3. Germline lookup yields CDR1 DFQATT and CDR2 SNEGSKA (reference sequence).

V is TRBV9 and J is TRBJ1-2, with D possibly being TRBD1 (5 bases). This CDR3 comprises 14 residues. Germline V CDR1 and CDR2: SGDLS, YYNGEE. Trimming pared 5 bases from V and 7 bases from J, leaving 18 bases between. CDR3 DNA: TGTGCCAGCAGGCCCGGGACGGCCTTAGGTGGCTACACCTTC. Its protein product is CASRPGTALGGYTF.

The genes are TRBV15 and TRBJ1-2; the D gene is possibly TRBD1 (5 bases). V was pared by 0 bases and J by 2 bases, with 7 bases between. Germline V lookup: CDR1 LNHNV, CDR2 YYDKDF (reference sequence). CDR3 length: 14 residues. CDR3 protein: CATSRETVNYGYTF. CDR3 bases: TGTGCCACCAGCAGAGAGACAGTGAACTATGGCTACACCTTC.

This clonotype has just a few counts. This chain links TRBV5-1 with TRBJ2-3; 9 nucleotides line up with TRBD1. The trim removed 3 bases at V and 2 bases at J, leaving 4 bases unmatched. CDR3 length: 15 amino acids. Germline CDR1 and CDR2: SGHRS and YFSETQ. The CDR3 DNA reads as TGCGCCAGCAGCTCCGACAGGGGGAACACAGATACGCAGTATTTT. It codes for CASSSDRGNTDTQYF.

This clonotype was counted between two and nine times. The V gene is TRBV9, the J gene TRBJ2-7; D is possibly TRBD2 (6 bases). The V gene lost 0 bases and the J gene lost 2 bases, with 9 bases spanning the gap. Germline V CDR1 and CDR2: SGDLS, YYNGEE. CDR3 size: 14 residues. This chain's CDR3 is CASSVAGVPYEQYF. The CDR3 DNA is TGTGCCAGCAGCGTAGCGGGAGTTCCCTACGAGCAGTACTTC.